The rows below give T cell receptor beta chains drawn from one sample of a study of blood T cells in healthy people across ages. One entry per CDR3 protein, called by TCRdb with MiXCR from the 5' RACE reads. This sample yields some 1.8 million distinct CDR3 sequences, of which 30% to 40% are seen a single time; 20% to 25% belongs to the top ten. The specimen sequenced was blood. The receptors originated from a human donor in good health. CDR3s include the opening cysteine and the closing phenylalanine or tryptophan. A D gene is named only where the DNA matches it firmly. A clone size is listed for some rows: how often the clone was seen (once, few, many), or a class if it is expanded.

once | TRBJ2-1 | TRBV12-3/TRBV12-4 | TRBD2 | CASSLISGGTRAVQFF | TGTGCCAGCAGTTTAATTAGCGGGGGGACACGAGCCGTCCAGTTCTTC
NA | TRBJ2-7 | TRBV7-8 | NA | CASSLGRRVWLEQYF | TGTGCCAGCAGCTTAGGACGGAGGGTTTGGCTCGAGCAGTACTTC
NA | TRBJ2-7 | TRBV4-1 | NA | CASSQLPAERAYVQYF | TGCGCCAGCAGCCAACTTCCGGCCGAAAGGGCGTACGTGCAGTACTTC
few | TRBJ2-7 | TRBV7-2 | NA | CASSYREPYEQYF | TGTGCCAGCAGCTACCGGGAACCCTACGAGCAGTACTTC
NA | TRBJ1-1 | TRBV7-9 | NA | CARSPIGLMNTEAFF | TGTGCCAGAAGCCCGATCGGACTGATGAACACTGAAGCTTTCTTT
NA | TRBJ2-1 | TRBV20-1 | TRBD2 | CSARTSASYNEQFF | TGCAGTGCAAGGACTAGCGCCTCCTACAATGAGCAGTTCTTC
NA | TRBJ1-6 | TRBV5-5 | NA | CASSLVDFSYNSPLHF | TGTGCCAGCAGCTTGGTAGACTTCTCCTATAATTCACCCCTCCACTTT
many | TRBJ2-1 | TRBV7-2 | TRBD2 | CASSPPGLAGNEQFF | TGTGCCAGCAGCCCCCCGGGACTAGCGGGCAATGAGCAGTTCTTC
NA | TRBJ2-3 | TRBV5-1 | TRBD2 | CASSPRGTSTPDTQYF | TGCGCCAGCAGCCCACGGGGGACTAGCACCCCAGATACGCAGTATTTT
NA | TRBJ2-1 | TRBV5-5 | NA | CASSRQAGDAEEQFF | TGTGCCAGCAGCCGACAAGCAGGGGACGCAGAGGAGCAGTTCTTC
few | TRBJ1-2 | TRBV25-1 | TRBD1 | CASSEYLQEGRGLDGYTF | TGTGCCAGCAGTGAATATCTTCAGGAGGGCAGGGGGTTGGATGGCTACACCTTC
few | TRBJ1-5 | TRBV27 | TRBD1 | CASSSNRGGQPQHF | TGTGCCAGCAGTTCAAACAGGGGTGGCCAGCCCCAGCATTTT
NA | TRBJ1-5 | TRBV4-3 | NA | CASSLFTGNQPQHF | TGCGCCAGCAGCCTATTTACAGGCAATCAGCCCCAGCATTTT
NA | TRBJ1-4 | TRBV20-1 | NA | CSASATPGGGKLFF | TGCAGTGCTTCCGCCACACCCGGGGGGGGAAAACTGTTTTTT
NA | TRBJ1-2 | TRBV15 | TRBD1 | CATSATGDYGYTF | TGTGCCACCAGCGCGACAGGGGACTATGGCTACACCTTC
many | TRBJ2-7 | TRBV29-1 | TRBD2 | CSVDSGGDYEQYF | TGCAGCGTTGATAGCGGGGGGGACTACGAGCAGTACTTC